This T cell receptor (beta chain) was retrieved from a study of radiotherapy plus CTLA-4 blockade in lung cancer (dated by TCRdb to 2016 to 2019). In the study overall: Objective responses occurred in more than 15% of enrolled patients, and less than 35% achieved disease control.

Broad study findings and their caveats: The strongest predictors of response, as reported, were early dynamic changes in blood T cell clones along with a rise in serum interferon-beta after radiation. After treatment with radiotherapy and ipilimumab, TCR clones that originated in tumors expanded in peripheral blood.

Reading the germline V gene gives CDR1 SQVTM and CDR2 ANQGSEA. Taken from cysteine to phenylalanine, the CDR3 has 15 residues. The only DNA kept is the CDR3, 45 bases in frame from the first base. V trim: 1 base; J trim: 6 bases; unmatched bases: 7. Details on this clone: Its antigen specificity is not known. There are no base qualities to consult, and no much larger clone falls within one base.

Focal radiation therapy combined with CTLA-4 blockade (ipilimumab) was tested in patients with chemo-refractory metastatic non-small-cell lung cancer. Library preparation used the immunoSEQ multiplex PCR assay. The table comes from immuneACCESS by way of TCRdb, which keeps in-frame sequences with V and J called. Part of the clones is missing from these tables; in studies checked, under half for an unresolved V gene and the rest for unknown reasons. The sample has fewer than 150,000 clones on record, 78% of them singletons. Approximately 4.7% of the sample lies in the top ten. The material was peripheral blood, obtained from a patient treated with radiotherapy plus ipilimumab. The chain was built from TRBV29-1 and TRBJ2-1; TRBD2 aligns with 9 central bases. The receptor's source is a human donor with non-small cell lung cancer who had a partial response to radiotherapy plus ipilimumab. The base sequence is TGCAGCGTTGAAGGTCTAGCGGGGACTCGCAATGAGCAGTTCTTC. Translated, this gives CSVEGLAGTRNEQFF.